This section outlines one T cell receptor beta chain sequence together with its context. The target antigen is unknown. Researchers ran the PCR with 60 Vbeta and 13 Jbeta primers. Assay used: immunoSEQ multiplex PCR; TCRdb lists only in-frame clones, some missing. The data contain 140,000 to 150,000 clones, approximately 68% of them singletons. This sample stems from a study of cytomegalovirus exposure and HLA in healthy donors. Looking at the study overall: An analysis done earlier identified 95 million to 140 million unique TCR beta sequences from about 180 million T cells.

Overall study findings and caveats: Prior analysis indicated that the majority of TCR beta V segments exhibited productivity approximately 90% or approximately 30% of the time. With DRB1 most and HLA-C fewest, TCR association rates differed between HLA loci in a later analysis. The study flagged roughly 160 TCR beta chains as cytomegalovirus-associated.

The CDR3 has 13 residues. CDR1 and CDR2 from the germline V gene are SGHNT and YYREEE (reference sequence). V lost 1 base to trimming and J lost 7 bases; unmatched junction nucleotides: 4. Sequences were obtained from PBMCs. The sequence came from a man aged 35 to 55 in good health and CMV-seronegative. The chain combines TRBV5-4 with TRBJ1-2; TRBD1 agrees at 7 bases. DNA of the CDR3: TGTGCCAGCAGCTTGCAGGGGGTGGGTGGCTACACCTTC. Translation gives CASSLQGVGGYTF.